This section outlines one T cell receptor (beta chain) sequence together with its context. Its antigen is undetermined. The trim removed 6 bases at V and 1 base at J, leaving 2 bases unmatched. CDR1 and CDR2 from the germline V gene are MNHNS and SASEGT. The CDR3 spans 13 residues. Assay: immunoSEQ multiplex PCR; the TCRdb copy retains only in-frame clones and omits some. The sample holds approximately 82,000 clones, roughly 92% seen once. The data were obtained in a study of OX40 agonist ivuxolimab in advanced cancers. Study-wide results and limits: With doses of 0.1-3.0 mg/kg, partial responders showed among the lowest clonal expansion. Low normalized T-cell clonal expansion was also seen in some nonresponders. More expanded clones were seen, on average, in CD8+ T cells than in CD4+.

This clonotype was obtained from an adult with an advanced solid tumor such as melanoma, head and neck, liver or kidney cancer. Sequences were derived from CD4+ or CD8+ T cells sorted from blood, sampled in a trial of the OX40 agonist ivuxolimab. This sequence joins TRBV6-1 and TRBJ1-2, with 7 nucleotides matching TRBD1. DNA of the CDR3: TGTGCCAGCAGGGGGGACAGTAACTATGGCTACACCTTC. Protein: CASRGDSNYGYTF.